One T cell receptor beta chain is described in this entry. Its target is not known. The data are from a study of cytomegalovirus exposure and HLA in healthy donors. Study-level points and caveats: Some V segments could not be told apart, so they were left out, TRBV6-2 and TRBV6-3 among them. A later analysis appeared to link common viral pathogens to several of the most significant clusters.

Losses at the gene ends were 5 bases for V and 3 bases for J; bases not matched to a gene: 2. Germline CDR1 reads MDHEN; CDR2 reads SYDVKM. CDR3 size: 15 residues. Researchers ran the PCR with 60 Vbeta and 13 Jbeta primers. Some clones are missing from TCRdb's copy, which holds only in-frame ones; the method was immunoSEQ multiplex PCR. Among over 150,000 clones listed, roughly 80% were seen once. The receptor was isolated from a man aged 18 to 30 in good health and CMV-seronegative. The sample was PBMCs. The V gene is TRBV28, the J gene TRBJ2-1, with TRBD2 matching 12 bases. The CDR3 reads CASSGGLAGYNEQFF. The CDR3 DNA follows: TGTGCCAGCAGTGGGGGACTAGCGGGCTACAATGAGCAGTTCTTC.